Listed here are 8 T cell receptor beta chains from one sample, sequenced in a study of blood T cell repertoires in COVID-19. The assay was immunoSEQ multiplex PCR, and TCRdb's table has in-frame clones only and misses some. The table shows 150,000 to 200,000 clones, with roughly 90% occurring only once. Specimen: peripheral blood. Every receptor here comes from a woman aged 60 to 75 with COVID-19, enrolled during active disease.

V gene TRBV15 combines with J gene TRBJ2-3; 9 bases map to TRBD1. Germline-derived CDR1 and CDR2 are LNHNV and YYDKDF (reference sequence). V shed 0 bases, J shed 5 bases, and the junction held 9 bases outside the gene matches. The CDR3 covers 17 residues. The DNA of the CDR3 is TGTGCCACCAGCAGAGATAGAAGGACAGGGGTGAAAGATACGCAGTATTTT. Translated, it gives CATSRDRRTGVKDTQYF.

This chain joins TRBV4-3 and TRBJ1-4; D is unresolved. This CDR3 has 15 amino acids. The germline gives CDR1 LGHNA, CDR2 YSLEER. V was trimmed by 0 bases and J by 3 bases, leaving 8 bases between them. DNA of the CDR3: TGCGCCAGCAGCCAAGATAGCTACCCTAATGAAAAACTGTTTTTT. It codes for CASSQDSYPNEKLFF.

The V and J genes are TRBV11-2 and TRBJ1-2, with 10 bases aligning to TRBD1. The CDR3 length is 16 residues. The V gene end was trimmed by 5 bases and the J gene end by 0 bases; junction bases not matched to a gene: 6. Germline V gene lookup returns CDR1 SGHAT and CDR2 FQNNGV. CDR3 in amino acids: CASSAGTGDANYGYTF. The CDR3 DNA reads TGTGCCAGCAGCGCCGGGACAGGGGACGCTAACTATGGCTACACCTTC. Drawing the rest from reference TRBV11-2 and TRBJ1-2, the complete variable domain is EAGVAQSPRYKIIEKRQSVAFWCNPISGHATLYWYQQILGQGPKLLIQFQNNGVVDDSQLPKDRFSAERLKGVDSTLKIQPAKLEDSAVYLCASSAGTGDANYGYTFGSGTRLTVV.

This rearrangement joins TRBV4-3 to TRBJ2-2, with 8 bases that match TRBD2. The J segment lost 3 bases and the V segment lost 0 bases, leaving 15 bases of the junction unmatched. This CDR3 contains 20 residues. The V gene's germline CDR1 is LGHNA and CDR2 YSLEER. CDR3 DNA: TGCGCCAGCAGCCAAGATCGCCCCCGGGGGGGGCGGGTTTACACCGGGGAGCTGTTTTTT. Translated, it gives CASSQDRPRGGRVYTGELFF.

V usage is TRBV10-2 and J usage is TRBJ1-5; 11 nucleotides align to TRBD1. The CDR3 spans 13 residues. The V gene's germline CDR1 is WSHSY and CDR2 SAAADI. V shed 6 bases, J shed 7 bases, and the junction held 2 bases outside the gene matches. CDR3 protein: CASRGQGDQPQHF. CDR3 sequence (DNA): TGCGCCAGCAGGGGACAGGGGGACCAGCCCCAGCATTTT.

The chain recombines TRBV11-2 with TRBJ1-6; D unclear. The CDR3 consists of 14 residues. Germline assignment: CDR1 SGHAT and CDR2 FQNNGV. V was clipped by 1 base and J by 10 bases, with 11 bases between them. CDR3 loop: CASSLGARESPLHF. The CDR3 nucleotides are TGTGCCAGCAGCTTAGGGGCAAGGGAGTCACCCCTCCACTTT. Combining the CDR3 with reference TRBV11-2 and TRBJ1-6 gives the whole variable domain EAGVAQSPRYKIIEKRQSVAFWCNPISGHATLYWYQQILGQGPKLLIQFQNNGVVDDSQLPKDRFSAERLKGVDSTLKIQPAKLEDSAVYLCASSLGARESPLHFGNGTRLTVT.

This chain links TRBV7-2 with TRBJ1-2; 7 bases align to TRBD1. Germline-derived CDR1 and CDR2 are SGHTA and FQGNSA. With V trimmed by 5 bases and J by 2 bases, 2 bases remained unmatched. The CDR3 loop spans 13 amino acids. The CDR3, as DNA: TGTGCCAGCAGCACGGGACAGAACTATGGCTACACCTTC. Translating gives CASSTGQNYGYTF.

The chain combines TRBV5-4 with TRBJ2-7, with 7 bases lining up with TRBD2. CDR1 SGHNT and CDR2 YYREEE come from the germline V gene (reference sequence). Trimming took 1 base from V and 6 from J; bases not matched to a gene: 1. The CDR3 runs to 12 residues. In nucleotides, the CDR3 is TGTGCCAGCAGCTTGAGCGGGGTCGAGCAGTACTTC. It translates to CASSLSGVEQYF.